The text below deals with one T cell receptor beta chain. No antigen is known for it. Method: immunoSEQ multiplex PCR; TCRdb's copy keeps in-frame clones and lacks some. The data show 100,000 or so clones, roughly 95% seen once. Germline CDR1 is SGHNT and CDR2 is YYREEE (reference sequence). The CDR3 consists of 13 residues. Trimming stripped 2 bases from V and 6 bases from J, with 9 bases between. The entry originates in a study of OX40 agonist ivuxolimab in advanced cancers. Across the study: The diagnoses of dose-escalation patients were hepatocellular carcinoma, melanoma, renal cell or head and neck cancer. Whole-study results and caveats: Clonal expansion was seen in CD4+ and CD8+ blood T cells by week 6 at 0.1 to 3.0 mg/kg.

Samples were taken at baseline and on day 1 of cycles 4 and 7. The chain recombines TRBV5-4 with TRBJ2-1; D may be TRBD1 or TRBD2 (5 bases each). This material consisted of CD4+ or CD8+ T cells sorted from blood, taken in a trial of the OX40 agonist ivuxolimab. The TCR originated in an adult with an advanced solid tumor such as melanoma, head and neck, liver or kidney cancer. The CDR3 region has the DNA TGTGCCAGCAGCTTCTTTGGGGGCAATGAGCAGTTCTTC. Translated: CASSFFGGNEQFF.